A single sample is the source of the 31 T cell receptor beta chains below, sequenced in a study of response to subunit inactivated influenza vaccine. In TCRdb, the RT-PCR reads were re-called with MiXCR into one record per CDR3 protein. This table holds roughly 790,000 distinct CDR3 sequences, 21% found once. The specimen was PBMCs from blood, collected more than 4 days after vaccination. These receptors originate from a man in his forties or fifties who received an inactivated influenza vaccine.

This clonotype came up a few times. The chain joins TRBV20-1 to TRBJ2-3, with D tentatively TRBD1 or TRBD2 (5 bases each). There are 14 residues in the CDR3. Germline CDR1 is DFQATT and CDR2 is SNEGSKA (reference sequence). The ends were cut back, 3 bases at V and 4 bases at J, with 14 bases in the middle. CDR3 sequence (DNA): TGCAGTGCTAGGGCCTCCTTGGGGGCAGATACGCAGTATTTT. Protein sequence: CSARASLGADTQYF.

The chain joins TRBV15 to TRBJ2-7; D may be TRBD1 (6 bases). Germline V gene lookup returns CDR1 LNHNV and CDR2 YYDKDF (reference sequence). The CDR3 is made up of 15 amino acids. Trimming cost V 0 bases and J 6 bases, with 15 bases left between them. The CDR3 DNA is TGTGCCACCAGCAGAGAGTACAGGGTTGGACTCGAGCAGTACTTC. Amino acid sequence: CATSREYRVGLEQYF.

This clonotype was observed many times. V and J are TRBV6-5 and TRBJ1-5; D gene ambiguous. Germline-derived CDR1 and CDR2 are MNHEY and SVGAGI. There are 14 residues in the CDR3. The germline V and J ends were trimmed by 1 base and 2 bases, with 6 bases remaining between them. This CDR3 reads CASSYFRGNQPQHF. The CDR3, as DNA: TGTGCCAGCAGTTACTTTCGCGGCAATCAGCCCCAGCATTTT.

V gene TRBV6-5 combines with J gene TRBJ1-5; D unclear. The germline CDR1 and CDR2 sequences are MNHEY and SVGAGI. The CDR3 sequence is 17 residues long. With 0 bases removed from V and 2 bases from J, the gap between germline ends came to 14 bases. CDR3 DNA sequence: TGTGCCAGCAGTTACTCGAACCCTCTCGTAGGCAATCAGCCCCAGCATTTT. Translation gives CASSYSNPLVGNQPQHF.

This clonotype was recorded a few times. This rearrangement joins TRBV5-1 to TRBJ2-1; D unclear. This CDR3 contains 14 residues. From germline, CDR1 is SGHRS and CDR2 YFSETQ. V lost 0 bases and J 7 bases, leaving 11 bases between the germline ends. CDR3 protein: CASSLVGPGNEQFF. For the CDR3, the DNA is TGCGCCAGCAGCTTGGTTGGCCCTGGGAATGAGCAGTTCTTC.

The chain combines TRBV18 with TRBJ1-5; D is possibly TRBD1 (6 bases). Per the germline V gene, CDR1 is KGHSH and CDR2 is LQKENI. V dropped 1 base and J dropped 0 bases, with 13 bases sitting between them. The CDR3 covers 17 residues. CDR3 DNA: TGTGCCAGCTCACCACGAGACAGGACTAATAGCAATCAGCCCCAGCATTTT. Its translation: CASSPRDRTNSNQPQHF.

This clonotype has more than one count but fewer than ten. The V and J genes are TRBV6-1 and TRBJ1-2; D is unclear. There are 13 residues in the CDR3. Germline V gives CDR1 MNHNS, CDR2 SASEGT. V was shortened by 2 bases and J by 8 bases, with 12 bases between the two germline ends. In nucleotides, the CDR3 is TGTGCCAGCAGTGAAACCCTAAACGGGGGCTACACCTTC. It translates to CASSETLNGGYTF.

The chain recombines TRBV28 with TRBJ1-2; D possibly corresponds to TRBD1 (6 bases). CDR1 and CDR2 from the germline V gene are MDHEN and SYDVKM. This CDR3 region has 13 residues. V dropped 2 bases and J dropped 7 bases, with 11 bases sitting between them. CDR3 DNA sequence: TGTGCCAGCAGTTTAGCGGGGGGCCTTGGCTACACCTTC. It yields the protein CASSLAGGLGYTF.

This clonotype was counted only a few times. The J gene is TRBJ2-1, the V gene TRBV7-2; TRBD2 agrees at 9 bases. V lost 1 base, J lost 6 bases, and 4 bases stayed unmatched. Germline assignment: CDR1 SGHTA and CDR2 FQGNSA. The CDR3 loop spans 15 amino acids. CDR3 in DNA: TGTGCCAGCAGCTTAGTAGGGACTAGCATCAATGAGCAGTTCTTC. It is translated as CASSLVGTSINEQFF. Full variable domain (remainder filled in from reference TRBV7-2 and TRBJ2-1): GAGVSQSPSNKVTEKGKDVELRCDPISGHTALYWYRQSLGQGLEFLIYFQGNSAPDKSGLPSDRFSAERTGGSVSTLTIQRTQQEDSAVYLCASSLVGTSINEQFFGPGTRLTVL.

This clonotype has a handful of counts. The chain carries TRBV29-1 and TRBJ1-2; no definite D call. The V gene's germline CDR1 is SQVTM and CDR2 ANQGSEA. This CDR3 is 14 amino acids long. Trimming took 6 bases from V and 3 from J, leaving 17 bases between them. The CDR3 protein is CSVTPRVGYYGYTF. The CDR3 region has the DNA TGCAGCGTGACCCCCCGGGTAGGGTACTATGGCTACACCTTC.

This clonotype appeared a few times. V is TRBV18 and J is TRBJ2-7; TRBD1 might be the D (6 bases). V lost 5 bases and J lost 6, with 11 bases in between. The CDR3 consists of 12 residues. Per germline, CDR1 KGHSH and CDR2 LQKENI. DNA of the CDR3: TGTGCCAGCTCAGCGGACAGCGGCGAGCAGTACTTC. Its translation: CASSADSGEQYF.

This clonotype has ten or more counts. This rearrangement joins TRBV5-1 to TRBJ1-5, with D possibly matching TRBD1 (5 bases). Germline-derived CDR1 and CDR2 are SGHRS and YFSETQ. The CDR3 runs 15 residues. With 4 bases removed from V and 0 bases from J, the gap between germline ends came to 11 bases. As DNA, the CDR3 is TGCGCCAGCAGCCCAGGGAGTAATAGCAATCAGCCCCAGCATTTT. This translates into CASSPGSNSNQPQHF.

This clonotype was found once. One junction end does not reproduce the germline sequence, and a read error may be involved. The rearrangement links TRBV20-1 to TRBJ2-3; TRBD2 matches 9 bases. The CDR3 spans 17 residues. In germline, CDR1 is DFQATT, CDR2 SNEGSKA (reference sequence). CDR3 in amino acids: CCARVDIAGVSTDTQYF. The CDR3, as DNA: TGCTGTGCTAGAGTTGATATAGCGGGAGTCAGCACAGATACGCAGTATTTT.

There are a few counts of this clonotype. The chain carries TRBV29-1 and TRBJ2-3; TRBD1 is a possible D gene (5 bases). The V end lost 7 bases, the J end lost 3 bases, and 17 bases lay between the germline ends. The germline V gene encodes CDR1 SQVTM and CDR2 ANQGSEA. CDR3 size: 14 residues. Here the CDR3 reads CSADGGQPTDTQYF. Here the CDR3 DNA reads TGCAGCGCCGATGGTGGACAACCGACAGATACGCAGTATTTT.

The chain uses TRBV20-1 and TRBJ2-2, with D perhaps being TRBD1 or TRBD2 (5 bases each). In germline, CDR1 is DFQATT, CDR2 SNEGSKA (reference sequence). CDR3 size: 13 residues. V dropped 6 bases and J dropped 7 bases, with 15 bases sitting between them. CDR3 amino acids: CSATGTPVGELFF. Written as DNA, the CDR3 is TGCAGTGCCACTGGGACCCCCGTCGGGGAGCTGTTTTTT.

The chain couples TRBV15 to TRBJ1-6, with no clear D. The germline CDR1 and CDR2 sequences are LNHNV and YYDKDF (reference sequence). V was trimmed by 0 bases and J by 7 bases, leaving 10 bases between them. The CDR3 covers 15 residues. In DNA form, the CDR3 reads TGTGCCACCAGCAGAGATCGGGTCTCAAATTCACCCCTCCACTTT. Its protein is CATSRDRVSNSPLHF.

The chain uses TRBV7-2 and TRBJ2-7; 8 bases agree with TRBD2. This CDR3 spans 14 amino acids. The V gene end was trimmed by 7 bases and the J gene end by 2 bases; junction bases not matched to a gene: 7. Germline V CDR1 and CDR2: SGHTA, FQGNSA. This CDR3 is CASNQRTSPYEQYF. CDR3 DNA sequence: TGTGCCAGCAACCAGAGGACTAGCCCCTACGAGCAGTACTTC.

Remarks on this clonotype: One base away lies a much larger clone, so this may be a sequencing read error. The chain links TRBV29-1 to TRBJ2-1, with 7 bases aligning to TRBD2. The germline gives CDR1 SQVTM, CDR2 ANQGSEA. There are 13 residues in the CDR3. CDR3 bases: TGCAGCACTCAGGCGGGAGTATCCAATGTGCAGTTCTTC. As protein: CSTQAGVSNVQFF.

The rearrangement uses TRBV11-2 and TRBJ2-1, with D perhaps matching TRBD2 (6 bases). Germline loops: CDR1 SGHAT, CDR2 FQNNGV. V gave up 1 base and J gave up 4 bases, with 14 bases separating them. The CDR3 covers 16 residues. The CDR3 loop reads CASSLVGVGLYNEQFF. The CDR3 DNA follows: TGTGCCAGCAGCTTAGTCGGTGTGGGACTGTACAATGAGCAGTTCTTC.

The V call is TRBV6-1, the J call TRBJ2-2; tentative D call: TRBD2 (7 bases). Trimming took 6 bases from V and 5 from J, leaving 19 bases between them. Germline CDR1 MNHNS, CDR2 SASEGT. The CDR3 is 16 residues long. CDR3 loop: CASSPRGGFKTGELFF. For the CDR3, the DNA is TGTGCCAGCAGCCCGAGGGGGGGGTTCAAAACCGGGGAGCTGTTTTTT.

This clonotype was seen a handful of times. The chain couples TRBV6-5 to TRBJ2-7; D possibly corresponds to TRBD2 (5 bases). The CDR3 contains 14 residues. Trimming took off 2 bases at V and 1 base at J, with 9 bases between the two ends. CDR1 is MNHEY and CDR2 is SVGAGI in the germline V gene. CDR3 DNA sequence: TGTGCCAGCAGTTACCGAGGGAAGTCCTACGAGCAGTACTTC. This encodes CASSYRGKSYEQYF.

There are a few counts of this clonotype. The J gene is TRBJ2-1, the V gene TRBV11-2; a weak D match, TRBD1 (5 bases). Germline V gene lookup returns CDR1 SGHAT and CDR2 FQNNGV. The CDR3 is 16 residues long. The germline V and J ends were trimmed by 5 bases and 4 bases, with 18 bases remaining between them. CDR3 protein: CASSNSQGPLYNEQFF. CDR3 DNA sequence: TGTGCCAGCAGCAATTCGCAGGGTCCCCTTTACAATGAGCAGTTCTTC.

This clonotype was seen more than once but under ten times. The chain couples TRBV27 to TRBJ2-2; 9 bases are a match to TRBD1. The CDR3 runs to 15 residues. Germline loops: CDR1 MNHEY, CDR2 SMNVEV (reference sequence). The V gene end was trimmed by 7 bases and the J gene end by 6 bases; junction bases not matched to a gene: 9. CDR3 in amino acids: CASTPAQGAAGELFF. Here the CDR3 DNA reads TGTGCCAGCACCCCCGCACAGGGGGCTGCCGGGGAGCTGTTTTTT.

The chain is built from TRBV5-1 and TRBJ2-5; D not certain. This CDR3 has 14 amino acids. Germline loops: CDR1 SGHRS, CDR2 YFSETQ. Trimming stripped 1 base from V and 1 base from J, with 8 bases between. CDR3 amino acids: CASSLTTPQETQYF. The CDR3 nucleotides read TGCGCCAGCAGCTTGACTACCCCCCAAGAGACCCAGTACTTC.

The genes are TRBV20-1 and TRBJ2-7; D may be TRBD2 (6 bases). Trimming took off 3 bases at V and 3 bases at J, with 9 bases between the two ends. The CDR3 sequence is 12 residues long. CDR1 is DFQATT and CDR2 is SNEGSKA in the germline V gene (reference sequence). CDR3 region: CSASGGNYEQYF. CDR3 DNA: TGCAGTGCTAGCGGGGGAAACTACGAGCAGTACTTC.

The table lists this clonotype with a few counts. The rearrangement uses TRBV28 and TRBJ2-7; 9 bases map to TRBD2. The germline CDR1 and CDR2 sequences are MDHEN and SYDVKM. The J segment lost 0 bases and the V segment lost 7 bases, leaving 16 bases of the junction unmatched. The CDR3 has 18 residues. CDR3 region: CASKITWGGSGSSYEQYF. CDR3 in DNA: TGTGCCAGCAAGATAACGTGGGGTGGTAGCGGGAGCTCCTACGAGCAGTACTTC.

This clonotype was seen only a few times. The CDR3: CSAKSGSYNEQFF. The CDR3 nucleotides read TGCAGTGCCAAAAGCGGTTCCTACAATGAGCAGTTCTTC. V and J are TRBV20-1 and TRBJ2-1; tentatively, D is TRBD2 (5 bases). V was shortened by 6 bases and J by 1 base, with 10 bases between the two germline ends. This CDR3 has 13 amino acids. The V gene's germline CDR1 is DFQATT and CDR2 SNEGSKA (reference sequence).

This chain connects TRBV6-1 to TRBJ2-5; 8 nucleotides match TRBD1. This CDR3 is built from 14 residues. Germline V gene lookup returns CDR1 MNHNS and CDR2 SASEGT. Germline trimming cut 6 bases from V and 4 bases from J; bases unmatched to any gene: 7. DNA for the CDR3: TGTGCCAGCAGAAAAGGACAGGGAGTAGAGACCCAGTACTTC. It translates to CASRKGQGVETQYF.

This chain uses TRBV3-1 with TRBJ2-5, with 9 bases aligning to TRBD2. This CDR3 has 15 residues. The V gene end was trimmed by 7 bases and the J gene end by 5 bases; junction bases not matched to a gene: 11. Germline CDR1 and CDR2: LGHDT and YNNKEL (reference sequence). CDR3 nucleotides: TGTGCCAGCACTTCGGCTAGCGGGGTACGCGAGACCCAGTACTTC. Protein product: CASTSASGVRETQYF.

This clonotype has a count of ten or more. The chain recombines TRBV12-3 or TRBV12-4 with TRBJ1-5, with D uncertain. This CDR3 is 14 amino acids long. V was clipped by 3 bases and J by 1 base, with 7 bases between them. The CDR3 coding sequence is TGTGCCAGCAGTTTGAGTCAGAGCAATCAGCCCCAGCATTTT. This codes for CASSLSQSNQPQHF.

A few counts support this clonotype. This chain uses TRBV4-2 with TRBJ2-7; 8 bases align to TRBD2. CDR3 length equals 15 residues. Germline CDR1 reads LGHNA; CDR2 reads YNFKEQ. With V trimmed by 4 bases and J by 2 bases, 7 bases remained unmatched. In nucleotides, the CDR3 is TGTGCCAGCAGCCCCAGAGCGGGGGCGACCTACGAGCAGTACTTC. Amino acid sequence: CASSPRAGATYEQYF.